The 18 T cell receptor beta chains below all came from one sample that was sequenced in a study of blood T cell repertoires in COVID-19. Produced via immunoSEQ multiplex PCR; TCRdb's table is partial and in-frame only. The sample comprises 290,000 or so clones, 70% to 90% of which are singletons, and about 5.1% rests with the top ten. The sample taken for sequencing was peripheral blood. These receptors were collected from a man aged 50-59 years with active or convalescent COVID-19.

Points on this clone: Other nucleotide sequences from this sample produce the same CDR3. The chain recombines TRBV30 with TRBJ1-5, with TRBD1 identical over 7 bases. The junction had 4 bases not matched to a gene; V was cut back by 2 bases and J by 6 bases. The germline gives CDR1 GTSNPN, CDR2 SVGIG (reference sequence). This CDR3 spans 13 amino acids. This chain's CDR3 is CAWSPTGVQPQHF. The DNA of the CDR3 is TGTGCCTGGAGTCCAACAGGGGTTCAGCCCCAGCATTTT.

This chain links TRBV4-1 with TRBJ2-5; 10 positions match TRBD2. The CDR3 is made up of 16 amino acids. Germline V CDR1 and CDR2: MGHRA, YSYEKL. With V trimmed by 4 bases and J by 4 bases, 9 bases remained unmatched. CDR3 nucleotides: TGCGCCAGCAGCCCGGAAACCAGACTAGCGGGAGAGACCCAGTACTTC. Protein product: CASSPETRLAGETQYF.

This clone has just a few counts. In DNA form, the CDR3 reads TGTGCCAGCAGCAAAGCTCCGGGGGGGCTTGTCGTACAGCAGCATGAGTGGATAGCTTTCTTT. Protein sequence: CASSKAPGGLVVQQHEWIAFF. The V and J genes are TRBV21-1 and TRBJ1-1. TRBV21-1 is given as a pseudogene. This CDR3 region has 21 residues.

The chain links TRBV14 to TRBJ2-7; weak D call: TRBD1 (5 bases). CDR3 length: 13 residues. V shed 1 base and J shed 4 bases, with 8 bases lying between them. The germline V gene encodes CDR1 SGHDN and CDR2 FVKESK. This CDR3 reads CASSQGQKYEQYF. In DNA, the CDR3 is TGTGCCAGCAGCCAAGGACAGAAATACGAGCAGTACTTC.

The genes are TRBV12-3 or TRBV12-4 and TRBJ2-3; 7 bases line up with TRBD2. The CDR3 is 13 amino acids. J lost 6 bases, V lost 7 bases, and 7 bases had no gene match. CDR3 sequence (DNA): TGTGCCAGCAACAGGAGGGAGGGGGATACGCAGTATTTT. Translated: CASNRREGDTQYF.

The V call is TRBV6-2 or TRBV6-3, the J call TRBJ2-1; D remains ambiguous. This CDR3 contains 12 residues. V lost 2 bases, J lost 7 bases, and 6 bases lay in between. The germline V gene encodes CDR1 MNHEY and CDR2 SVGEGT. This chain's CDR3 is CASSYGQNEQFF. The DNA for the CDR3 is TGTGCCAGCAGTTACGGGCAGAATGAGCAGTTCTTC.

This clone was counted between two and nine times. V is TRBV7-9 and J is TRBJ2-7; the match to TRBD2 covers 7 bases. The CDR3 length is 15 residues. The germline gives CDR1 SEHNR, CDR2 FQNEAQ (reference sequence). The V gene end was trimmed by 5 bases and the J gene end by 4 bases; junction bases not matched to a gene: 11. CDR3 bases: TGTGCCAGCAGCCCATCGGGGAGGGGAGGATACGAGCAGTACTTC. Translated: CASSPSGRGGYEQYF.

The chain links TRBV19 to TRBJ1-2; D is unresolved. Germline loops: CDR1 LNHDA, CDR2 SQIVND (reference sequence). There are 14 residues in the CDR3. Trimming pared 6 bases from V and 9 bases from J, leaving 20 bases between. CDR3 coding DNA: TGTGCCAGTAGCCCTCCGGATGTCCAGGCTCGCTACACCTTC. Amino acid sequence: CASSPPDVQARYTF.

This rearrangement joins TRBV30 to TRBJ2-7, with a tentative D call TRBD2 (5 bases). V lost 7 bases and J 3 bases, leaving 16 bases between the germline ends. The length of the CDR3 is 13 residues. The V gene's germline CDR1 is GTSNPN and CDR2 SVGIG (reference sequence). The CDR3 here is CAFKGGGGYEQYF. CDR3 in DNA: TGTGCCTTCAAAGGAGGAGGTGGCTACGAGCAGTACTTC.

The chain employs TRBV4-1 and TRBJ2-3, with a weak D call TRBD2 (6 bases). Germline CDR1 MGHRA, CDR2 YSYEKL. With 2 bases removed from V and 2 bases from J, the gap between germline ends came to 20 bases. The CDR3 length is 18 residues. CDR3 sequence: CASSQLGLGGLDTDTQYF. The CDR3 DNA follows: TGCGCCAGCAGCCAATTGGGTCTCGGGGGACTCGACACAGATACGCAGTATTTT.

This clone was detected once. V usage is TRBV3-1 (or the pseudogene TRBV3-2) and J usage is TRBJ2-2; D is ambiguous. The germline gives CDR1 LGHDT, CDR2 YNNKEL (reference sequence). V was shortened by 1 base and J by 7 bases, with 7 bases between the two germline ends. This CDR3 is built from 13 residues. CDR3 protein: CASSQGLDGELFF. In DNA, the CDR3 is TGTGCCAGCAGCCAAGGGCTAGACGGGGAGCTGTTTTTT.

V and J are TRBV29-1 and TRBJ2-1; a weak D match, TRBD1 (5 bases). This CDR3 has 10 amino acids. Trimming left V 6 bases short and J 15 bases short, with 15 bases between. Germline CDR1 and CDR2: SQVTM and ANQGSEA. The CDR3 sequence: CSVVRQQVFF. The CDR3 region has the DNA TGCAGCGTGGTTAGACAACAGGTGTTCTTC.

This clone has more than one count but fewer than ten. The chain has TRBV6-2 or TRBV6-3 and TRBJ2-7; 14 nucleotides agree with TRBD2. The CDR3 is 19 residues long. V shed 5 bases and J 0 bases; nucleotides not matched to a gene: 12. CDR1 MNHEY and CDR2 SVGEGT come from the germline V gene. The DNA for the CDR3 is TGTGCCAGCAGTAACCCTGGGACTAGCGGGAGAACCCGCTCCTACGAGCAGTACTTC. This encodes CASSNPGTSGRTRSYEQYF.

The genes are TRBV5-1 and TRBJ1-6; the D gene is possibly TRBD1 (5 bases). This CDR3 is built from 14 residues. CDR1 is SGHRS and CDR2 is YFSETQ in the germline V gene. V lost 4 bases, J lost 7 bases, and 12 bases lay in between. CDR3 in DNA: TGCGCCAGCAGCGCGGGGGACTCAAATTCACCCCTCCACTTT. The encoded protein is CASSAGDSNSPLHF.

This chain uses TRBV19 with TRBJ2-6, with 7 bases fitting TRBD1. Germline V gives CDR1 LNHDA, CDR2 SQIVND (reference sequence). This CDR3 contains 17 residues. The junction had 9 bases not matched to a gene; V was cut back by 7 bases and J by 0 bases. DNA of the CDR3: TGTGCCAGTACCCCGACAGGGAGTTTCTCTGGGGCCAACGTCCTGACTTTC. Protein product: CASTPTGSFSGANVLTF.

This clone appeared a few times. This rearrangement joins TRBV6-5 to TRBJ2-1, with a tentative D call TRBD1 (6 bases). The V end lost 6 bases, the J end lost 5 bases, and 17 bases lay between the germline ends. The CDR3 contains 15 residues. Germline values: CDR1 MNHEY, CDR2 SVGAGI. In nucleotides, the CDR3 is TGTGCCAGCAGCTACGATACGAACAGGGACAATGAGCAGTTCTTC. Translation: CASSYDTNRDNEQFF.

This chain links TRBV27 with TRBJ2-7; D is perhaps TRBD2 (6 bases). V was trimmed by 5 bases and J by 2 bases, leaving 16 bases between them. The germline gives CDR1 MNHEY, CDR2 SMNVEV (reference sequence). The CDR3 covers 15 residues. The CDR3, as DNA: TGTGCCAGCAGTCCGCTAGCGAGACAGACCTACGAGCAGTACTTC. Translation gives CASSPLARQTYEQYF.

In regard to this clone: The sample contains more than one DNA sequence encoding this CDR3. The CDR3 protein is CASSYLYEQYF. In DNA form, the CDR3 reads TGTGCCAGCAGTTATCTGTACGAGCAGTACTTC. The chain is built from TRBV6-2 or TRBV6-3 and TRBJ2-7; D is unclear. The CDR3 extends over 11 amino acids. Trimming removed 3 bases from V and 4 bases from J, with 4 bases in between. Germline CDR1 is MNHEY and CDR2 is SVGEGT.